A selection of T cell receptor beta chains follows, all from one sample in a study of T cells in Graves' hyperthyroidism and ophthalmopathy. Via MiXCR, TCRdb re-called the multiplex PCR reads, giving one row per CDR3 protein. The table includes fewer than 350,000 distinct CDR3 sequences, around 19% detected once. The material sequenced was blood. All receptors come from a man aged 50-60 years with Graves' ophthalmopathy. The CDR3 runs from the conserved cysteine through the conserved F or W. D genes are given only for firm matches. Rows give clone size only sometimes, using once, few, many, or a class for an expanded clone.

CASSQFGTYEQYF	TGCGCCAGCAGCCAATTTGGCACCTACGAGCAGTACTTC	TRBV4-1	TRBJ2-7	.	.
CASSIGTGSFNEQYF	TGTGCCAGTAGTATAGGGACAGGGTCTTTCAACGAGCAGTACTTC	TRBV19	TRBJ2-7	TRBD1	.
CASSLSKGGPFYEQYF	TGTGCCAGCAGCTTATCCAAGGGAGGGCCGTTCTACGAGCAGTACTTC	TRBV7-9	TRBJ2-7	TRBD2	many
CASSRRGTGNANYGYTF	TGTGCCAGCAGCCGGAGAGGGACAGGGAACGCTAACTATGGCTACACCTTC	TRBV3-1	TRBJ1-2	TRBD1	.
CASSGWTSGRAADTQYF	TGCGCCAGCAGTGGGTGGACTAGCGGGAGGGCCGCAGATACGCAGTATTTT	TRBV10-2	TRBJ2-3	TRBD2	.
CSARAGTRNTGELFF	TGCAGTGCTAGGGCCGGGACTAGAAACACCGGGGAGCTGTTTTTT	TRBV20-1	TRBJ2-2	TRBD2	.
CASSSEDRVGNTIYF	TGTGCCAGCAGCTCGGAGGACAGGGTTGGAAACACCATATATTTT	TRBV13	TRBJ1-3	TRBD1	many
CASSVEGSQETQYF	TGTGCCAGCAGCGTAGAAGGGAGCCAAGAGACCCAGTACTTC	TRBV9	TRBJ2-5	.	.
CSARDREGTQPQHF	TGCAGTGCTAGAGATCGGGAAGGGACCCAGCCCCAGCATTTT	TRBV20-1	TRBJ1-5	.	many
CASSLHVDRSYEQYF	TGTGCCAGCAGTTTACATGTCGACAGGTCCTACGAGCAGTACTTC	TRBV12-3/TRBV12-4	TRBJ2-7	.	many
CASSLVGRLYTQYF	TGTGCCAGCAGTTTAGTGGGGAGGCTGTATACGCAGTATTTT	TRBV28	TRBJ2-3	.	many
CASSEAKDGALHF	TGTGCCAGCAGTGAAGCGAAGGATGGGGCCCTCCACTTT	TRBV6-1	TRBJ1-6	.	.
CASSLGLGRETGELFF	TGTGCCAGCAGCTTGGGCCTGGGGCGTGAAACCGGGGAGCTGTTTTTT	TRBV7-6	TRBJ2-2	.	few
CASSLDMGSGNTIYF	TGTGCCAGCAGCTTAGATATGGGATCTGGAAACACCATATATTTT	TRBV11-2	TRBJ1-3	.	many
CASRKGLAGTDTQYF	TGTGCCAGCAGGAAGGGACTAGCGGGGACAGATACGCAGTATTTT	TRBV28	TRBJ2-3	TRBD2	few
CASSLGPIGQRGTDTQYF	TGCGCCAGCAGCTTGGGTCCCATTGGGCAGCGGGGCACAGATACGCAGTATTTT	TRBV5-1	TRBJ2-3	.	few
CASTRGSSGANVLTF	TGTGCCAGCACGAGGGGGTCCTCTGGGGCCAACGTCCTGACTTTC	TRBV14	TRBJ2-6	.	.